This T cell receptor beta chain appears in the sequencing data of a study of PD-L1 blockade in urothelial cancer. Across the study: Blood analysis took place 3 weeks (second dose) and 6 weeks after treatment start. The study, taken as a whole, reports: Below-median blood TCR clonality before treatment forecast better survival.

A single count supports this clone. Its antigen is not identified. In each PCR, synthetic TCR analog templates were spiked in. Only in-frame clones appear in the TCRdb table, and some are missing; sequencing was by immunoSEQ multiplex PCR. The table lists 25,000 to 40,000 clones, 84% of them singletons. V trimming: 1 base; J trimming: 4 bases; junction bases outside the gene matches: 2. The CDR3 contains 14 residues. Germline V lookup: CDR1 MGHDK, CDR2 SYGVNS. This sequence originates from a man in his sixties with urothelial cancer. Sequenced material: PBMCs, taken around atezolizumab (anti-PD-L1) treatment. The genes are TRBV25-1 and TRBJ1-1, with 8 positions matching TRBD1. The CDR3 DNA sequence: TGTGCCAGCAGTGAATTGGGACAGGCCACTGAAGCTTTCTTT. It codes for CASSELGQATEAFF.